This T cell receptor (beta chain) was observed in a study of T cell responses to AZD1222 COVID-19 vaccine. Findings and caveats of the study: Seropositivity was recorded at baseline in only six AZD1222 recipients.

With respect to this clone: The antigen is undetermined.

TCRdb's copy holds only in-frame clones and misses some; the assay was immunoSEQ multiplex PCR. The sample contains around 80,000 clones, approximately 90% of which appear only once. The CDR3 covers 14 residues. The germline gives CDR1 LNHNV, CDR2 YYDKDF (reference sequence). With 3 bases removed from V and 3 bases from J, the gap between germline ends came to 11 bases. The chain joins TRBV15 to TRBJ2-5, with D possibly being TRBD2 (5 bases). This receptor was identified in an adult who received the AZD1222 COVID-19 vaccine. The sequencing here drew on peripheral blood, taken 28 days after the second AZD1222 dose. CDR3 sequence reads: CATSRPGVEETQYF. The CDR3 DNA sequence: TGTGCCACCAGCAGGCCCGGGGTGGAAGAGACCCAGTACTTC.